Below, 27 T cell receptor beta chains from the same sample are listed, as sequenced in a study of regulatory T cells in long-lasting Graves disease. Documented time point: newly diagnosed GD, antithyroid drugs for less than 3 months. Following extraction of RNA from PBMCs, that RNA was used to make the TCR library. TCR beta libraries were built with iRepertoire HTBI primers and Arm-PCR of CDR3 regions. TCRdb ran MiXCR on the multiplex PCR reads and lists one entry per CDR3 protein. Of about 210,000 distinct CDR3 sequences in the sample, approximately 19% are singletons; the top ten hold about 10%. These data were likewise used in another study, on T cells in Graves' hyperthyroidism and ophthalmopathy.

The sample was peripheral blood mononuclear cells (PBMCs), taken at new diagnosis, from a patient treated with antithyroid drugs. The receptor source for this set is a woman in her twenties or thirties with Graves disease.

V usage is TRBV4-2 and J usage is TRBJ2-7, with 9 bases that match TRBD2. CDR3 length equals 18 residues. V dropped 0 bases and J dropped 6; count of bases not matched to a gene: 15. The germline V gene has CDR1 LGHNA and CDR2 YNFKEQ. As DNA, the CDR3 is TGTGCCAGCAGCCAAGAAGGGGATAGCGGGAGTGAGTTCGCCGAGCAGTACTTC. Protein: CASSQEGDSGSEFAEQYF.

The chain employs TRBV12-3 or TRBV12-4 and TRBJ2-5, with D hard to call. This CDR3 contains 12 residues. V shed 5 bases and J shed 7 bases, with 11 bases lying between them. The CDR3 loop is CASSPAFGTQYF. In DNA form, the CDR3 reads TGTGCCAGCAGTCCCGCTTTTGGGACCCAGTACTTC.

This clonotype was detected ten times or more. The chain uses TRBV6-1 and TRBJ1-2; TRBD1 is a possible D gene (5 bases). Germline V gene sequence: CDR1 MNHNS, CDR2 SASEGT. CDR3 length equals 14 residues. V lost 7 bases and J 2 bases, leaving 14 bases between the germline ends. CDR3 coding DNA: TGTGCCAGCACGGGCAGGGTGGGGAACTATGGCTACACCTTC. Translated: CASTGRVGNYGYTF.

This clonotype has ten or more counts. The CDR3 here is CSAISSGVGGVIGELFF. The CDR3 coding sequence is TGCAGTGCAATCAGCAGCGGGGTCGGAGGTGTGATCGGGGAGCTGTTTTTT. The chain uses TRBV20-1 and TRBJ2-2, with TRBD2 matching over 7 bases. The CDR3 runs to 17 residues. Germline CDR1 is DFQATT and CDR2 is SNEGSKA (reference sequence). V lost 6 bases to trimming and J lost 7 bases; unmatched junction nucleotides: 20.

This clonotype was picked up many times. This sequence joins TRBV5-6 and TRBJ2-2, with 8 nucleotides matching TRBD2. CDR1 and CDR2 from the germline V gene are SGHDT and YYEEEE. V was clipped by 0 bases and J by 6 bases; unmatched bases: 7. This CDR3 spans 16 amino acids. This CDR3 reads CASSLAGGLVSGELFF. The CDR3 DNA sequence: TGTGCCAGCAGCTTGGCGGGGGGGCTCGTATCCGGGGAGCTGTTTTTT.

This clonotype was counted only a few times. V usage is TRBV4-1 and J usage is TRBJ2-7; either TRBD1 or TRBD2 may supply D (5 bases each). Germline V CDR1 and CDR2: MGHRA, YSYEKL. This CDR3 region has 16 residues. Trimming stripped 3 bases from V and 3 bases from J, with 18 bases between. This CDR3 reads CASSQGVVITRYEQYF. CDR3 in DNA: TGCGCCAGCAGCCAGGGGGTGGTGATAACCCGCTACGAGCAGTACTTC.

This clonotype has ten or more counts. This rearrangement joins TRBV2 to TRBJ1-5; TRBD1 agrees at 8 bases. With V trimmed by 2 bases and J by 2 bases, 11 bases remained unmatched. Germline lookup yields CDR1 SNHLY and CDR2 FYNNEI. CDR3 length equals 18 residues. The CDR3 region is CASSEYFQGAEGNQPQHF. Written as DNA, the CDR3 is TGTGCCAGCAGTGAATACTTCCAGGGGGCAGAGGGCAATCAGCCCCAGCATTTT.

This chain uses TRBV19 with TRBJ2-7; D is unclear. The V and J ends lost 4 bases and 5 bases respectively, with 12 bases between them. In germline, CDR1 is LNHDA, CDR2 SQIVND (reference sequence). This CDR3 is 13 amino acids long. The CDR3 reads CASSRFDHHEQYF. As DNA, the CDR3 is TGTGCCAGTAGTAGATTTGATCACCACGAGCAGTACTTC.

This clonotype was observed many times. The V and J genes are TRBV5-1 and TRBJ2-7; 8 bases fit TRBD2. This CDR3 contains 15 residues. Germline V gene lookup returns CDR1 SGHRS and CDR2 YFSETQ. V was pared by 0 bases and J by 4 bases, with 6 bases of the junction left unmatched. The CDR3 coding sequence is TGCGCCAGCAGCTTGGACAGCGGGAGTGGGTACGAGCAGTACTTC. Encoded protein: CASSLDSGSGYEQYF.

This clonotype occurred many times. This chain links TRBV2 with TRBJ2-2, with D unclear. The CDR3 covers 14 residues. Trimming removed 7 bases at V and 1 base at J, with 10 bases between. Germline V gives CDR1 SNHLY, CDR2 FYNNEI. The chain's CDR3 is CASTGRRNTGELFF. CDR3 sequence (DNA): TGTGCCAGCACGGGCAGGAGGAACACCGGGGAGCTGTTTTTT.

Many counts were recorded for this clonotype. This CDR3 is CASSFRAGGTEAFF. CDR3 in DNA: TGTGCCAGCAGCTTCCGGGCGGGGGGCACTGAAGCTTTCTTT. V gene TRBV11-2 combines with J gene TRBJ1-1; D is perhaps TRBD1 (5 bases). Germline assignment: CDR1 SGHAT and CDR2 FQNNGV. Trimming removed 3 bases at V and 4 bases at J, with 12 bases between. This CDR3 has 14 amino acids. The entire variable domain, with the rest obtained from reference TRBV11-2 and TRBJ1-1, is as follows: EAGVAQSPRYKIIEKRQSVAFWCNPISGHATLYWYQQILGQGPKLLIQFQNNGVVDDSQLPKDRFSAERLKGVDSTLKIQPAKLEDSAVYLCASSFRAGGTEAFFGQGTRLTVV.

This clonotype has at least ten counts. CDR3 coding DNA: TGTGCCAGCAGTGAGTTTGGGTCAGGGAATACCTACGAGCAGTACTTC. Protein: CASSEFGSGNTYEQYF. The chain recombines TRBV25-1 with TRBJ2-7, with D possibly being TRBD1 (5 bases). V lost 3 bases and J 2 bases, leaving 17 bases between the germline ends. CDR3 size: 16 residues. Germline V gene data show CDR1 as MGHDK and CDR2 as SYGVNS.

This clonotype has at least ten counts. The genes are TRBV20-1 and TRBJ2-1, with 9 bases that match TRBD2. Trimming removed 0 bases from V and 5 bases from J; junction bases left unmatched: 5. The CDR3 contains 15 residues. The germline CDR1 and CDR2 sequences are DFQATT and SNEGSKA (reference sequence). CDR3 DNA: TGCAGTGCTAGAGATTCTAGCGGGATAGACAATGAGCAGTTCTTC. Protein sequence: CSARDSSGIDNEQFF.

This clonotype came up many times. V and J are TRBV12-5 and TRBJ2-7; a possible D gene is TRBD2 (5 bases). The CDR3 has 15 residues. The V end was cut by 5 bases, the J end by 5 bases, with 19 bases between. Germline loops: CDR1 LGHNT, CDR2 FRNRAP. This CDR3 is CASGLRVGRGHEQYF. The CDR3 DNA follows: TGTGCTAGTGGTCTCAGAGTTGGGAGAGGCCACGAGCAGTACTTC.

This clonotype was counted at least ten times. The V and J genes are TRBV2 and TRBJ1-2, with D perhaps matching TRBD1 (6 bases). This CDR3 region has 12 residues. Germline CDR1 and CDR2: SNHLY and FYNNEI. DNA for the CDR3: TGTGCTTCGAAGGGGGAGGGAGGTGGCTACACCTTC. Its translation: CASKGEGGGYTF. Based on the CDR3 plus reference TRBV2 and TRBJ1-2, the full variable domain is EPEVTQTPSHQVTQMGQEVILRCVPISNHLYFYWYRQILGQKVEFLVSFYNNEISEKSEIFDDQFSVERPDGSNFTLKIRSTKLEDSAMYFCASKGEGGGYTFGSGTRLTVV.

A word on this clonotype: With only one base between it and a far larger clone, this is likely a read error. V and J are TRBV27 and TRBJ2-3, with D possibly being TRBD1 (6 bases). This CDR3 is built from 15 residues. V lost 5 bases and J lost 2, with 14 bases in between. Germline CDR1 is MNHEY and CDR2 is SMNVEV (reference sequence). CDR3 DNA sequence: TGTGCCAGCAGTGCCGGGCAGGGGAACACAGATACGCAGTATTTT. As protein: CASSAGQGNTDTQYF.

This clonotype has a count of ten or more. This chain joins TRBV2 and TRBJ2-7; TRBD1 aligns across 7 bases. The germline CDR1 and CDR2 sequences are SNHLY and FYNNEI. The trim removed 8 bases at V and 3 bases at J, leaving 10 bases unmatched. This CDR3 region has 14 residues. The CDR3 DNA reads TGTGCCAGCCGGGTACAGGGGCCCCTCTACGAGCAGTACTTC. It yields the protein CASRVQGPLYEQYF.

The table lists this clonotype with many counts. The chain combines TRBV9 with TRBJ1-4; 7 positions agree with TRBD1. Per germline, CDR1 SGDLS and CDR2 YYNGEE. CDR3 length: 15 amino acids. V shed 0 bases and J 8 bases; nucleotides not matched to a gene: 7. CDR3 nucleotide sequence: TGTGCCAGCAGCGTAGCAGGGGGACTAGGAGAAAAACTGTTTTTT. It is translated as CASSVAGGLGEKLFF.

This clonotype was seen ten or more times. V gene TRBV2 combines with J gene TRBJ2-1, with TRBD2 matching over 10 bases. Per the germline V gene, CDR1 is SNHLY and CDR2 is FYNNEI. V lost 5 bases and J lost 6; bases outside the gene matches: 10. The CDR3 spans 16 residues. CDR3 sequence (DNA): TGTGCCAGCAGTTCCTTCCTAGCGGGAGCCCGCAATGAGCAGTTCTTC. Translation gives CASSSFLAGARNEQFF.

This clonotype was counted ten times or more. The chain has TRBV20-1 and TRBJ2-7; a possible D gene is TRBD1 (6 bases). The germline V and J ends were trimmed by 0 bases and 4 bases, with 19 bases remaining between them. This CDR3 region has 16 residues. Germline loops: CDR1 DFQATT, CDR2 SNEGSKA (reference sequence). In nucleotides, the CDR3 is TGCAGTGCTAGAGATACCCGACGGGACACAATTTACGAGCAGTACTTC. Residues: CSARDTRRDTIYEQYF.

V and J are TRBV5-1 and TRBJ2-7; D possibly corresponds to TRBD2 (6 bases). The CDR3 sequence is 15 residues long. Germline CDR1 SGHRS, CDR2 YFSETQ. The V and J ends lost 7 bases and 2 bases respectively, with 19 bases between them. CDR3: CASSLGGSGAYEQYF. The CDR3 DNA reads TGCGCCAGCTCCTTAGGAGGGAGTGGGGCCTACGAGCAGTACTTC.

The chain uses TRBV25-1 and TRBJ1-1, with TRBD1 as a possible D gene (6 bases). The CDR3 is 12 amino acids. Trimming took 6 bases from V and 9 from J, leaving 14 bases between them. Germline values: CDR1 MGHDK, CDR2 SYGVNS. The CDR3 sequence is CASRDGGLKAFF. The DNA of the CDR3 is TGTGCCAGCAGGGATGGGGGCCTCAAAGCTTTCTTT. Full variable domain (outside the CDR3, taken from reference TRBV25-1 and TRBJ1-1): EADIYQTPRYLVIGTGKKITLECSQTMGHDKMYWYQQDPGMELHLIHYSYGVNSTEKGDLSSESTVSRIRTEHFPLTLESARPSHTSQYLCASRDGGLKAFFGQGTRLTVV.

J is TRBJ2-1 and V is TRBV19; D possibly corresponds to TRBD2 (5 bases). Per the germline V gene, CDR1 is LNHDA and CDR2 is SQIVND (reference sequence). The CDR3 extends over 15 amino acids. Trimming left V 3 bases short and J 8 bases short, with 17 bases between. CDR3: CASSMRAFSGHEQFF. The CDR3 DNA reads as TGTGCCAGTAGTATGAGGGCCTTTAGTGGGCATGAGCAGTTCTTC. The full variable domain, rest sourced from reference TRBV19 and TRBJ2-1, is DGGITQSPKYLFRKEGQNVTLSCEQNLNHDAMYWYRQDPGQGLRLIYYSQIVNDFQKGDIAEGYSVSREKKESFPLTVTSAQKNPTAFYLCASSMRAFSGHEQFFGPGTRLTVL.

Ten or more counts support this clonotype. This CDR3 is CASSLGTAGLDGYTF. For the CDR3, the DNA is TGTGCCAGCAGCTTAGGTACCGCAGGGCTGGATGGCTACACCTTC. The chain joins TRBV7-9 to TRBJ1-2, with D perhaps matching TRBD1 (5 bases). The CDR3 runs to 15 residues. Germline CDR1 is SEHNR and CDR2 is FQNEAQ (reference sequence). Trimming shortened V by 1 base and J by 6 bases, and 15 bases separated the two germline ends.

This clonotype was observed a few times. This rearrangement joins TRBV7-9 to TRBJ2-3, with TRBD1 as a possible D gene (6 bases). The CDR3 has 13 residues. Germline CDR1 and CDR2: SEHNR and FQNEAQ (reference sequence). DNA of the CDR3: TGTGCAGCAGGGGCTCCGGTCGCAGATACGCAGTATTTT. It is translated as CAAGAPVADTQYF.

In regard to this clonotype: A much larger clone lies one base from this, so it may be a read error. The V and J genes are TRBV7-3 and TRBJ2-7; 9 nucleotides align to TRBD1. Germline loops: CDR1 SGHTA, CDR2 FQGTGA. This CDR3 has 15 residues. J gave up 0 bases and V 2 bases, and 2 bases lay outside the gene matches. CDR3 region: CASSLDRGNSYEQYF. Written as DNA, the CDR3 is TGTGCCAGCAGCTTAGACAGGGGGAACTCCTACGAGCAGTACTTC.

The chain employs TRBV7-9 and TRBJ1-6, with 7 bases aligning to TRBD1. The germline V gene has CDR1 SEHNR and CDR2 FQNEAQ (reference sequence). Trimming took 5 bases from V and 2 from J; bases not matched to a gene: 6. This CDR3 region has 16 residues. The CDR3 DNA reads TGTGCCAGCAGCCCGCAGGGGGGAACCTATAATTCACCCCTCCACTTT. It translates to CASSPQGGTYNSPLHF.